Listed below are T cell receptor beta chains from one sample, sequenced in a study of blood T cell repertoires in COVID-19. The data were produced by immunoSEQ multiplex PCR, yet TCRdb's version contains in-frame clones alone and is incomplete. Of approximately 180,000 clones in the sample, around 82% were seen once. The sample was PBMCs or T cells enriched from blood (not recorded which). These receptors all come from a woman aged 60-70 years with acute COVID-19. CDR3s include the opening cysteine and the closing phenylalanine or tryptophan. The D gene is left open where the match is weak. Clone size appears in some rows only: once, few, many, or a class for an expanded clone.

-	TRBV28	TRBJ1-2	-	CASGGSGGRNGYTF	TGTGCCAGCGGCGGAAGCGGGGGACGGAATGGCTACACCTTC
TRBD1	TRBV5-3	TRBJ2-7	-	CARSSTGTGFPFDEQYF	TGTGCCAGAAGCTCTACCGGGACAGGGTTTCCATTCGACGAGCAGTACTTC
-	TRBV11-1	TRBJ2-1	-	CASSLAGREDEQFF	TGTGCCAGCAGCTTAGCAGGCCGGGAAGATGAGCAGTTCTTC
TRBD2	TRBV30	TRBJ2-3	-	CAWSRPGTSRWTDTQYF	TGTGCCTGGAGTCGTCCCGGGACTAGCCGTTGGACAGATACGCAGTATTTT
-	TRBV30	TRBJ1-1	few	CAWNPGVMNTEAFF	TGTGCCTGGAATCCAGGCGTCATGAACACTGAAGCTTTCTTT
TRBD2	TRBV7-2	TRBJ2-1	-	CASSLFGLAGGNEQFF	TGTGCCAGCAGCTTATTTGGACTAGCGGGAGGCAATGAGCAGTTCTTC
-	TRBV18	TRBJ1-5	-	CASSTIESDRRFNQPQHF	TGTGCCAGCTCGACCATAGAGTCCGACAGACGATTCAATCAGCCCCAGCATTTT
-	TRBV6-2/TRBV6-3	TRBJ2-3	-	CASSYSTHSGVDTQYF	TGTGCCAGCAGTTACTCGACCCACTCGGGGGTAGATACGCAGTATTTT
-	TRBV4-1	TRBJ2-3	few	CASSRTFSTDTQYF	TGCGCCAGCAGCCGGACTTTTAGCACAGATACGCAGTATTTT
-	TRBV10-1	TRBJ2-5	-	CASGPAPGTQYF	TGCGCCAGCGGGCCGGCCCCAGGGACCCAGTACTTC
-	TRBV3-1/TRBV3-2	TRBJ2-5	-	CASSTLPETQYF	TGTGCCAGCAGCACATTACCAGAGACCCAGTACTTC
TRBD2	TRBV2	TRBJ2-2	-	CASKTSGGSTGELFF	TGTGCCAGCAAAACTAGCGGGGGTAGCACCGGGGAGCTGTTTTTT
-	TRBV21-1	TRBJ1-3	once	CARSQGAAGNTIYF	TGTGCCAGGTCCCAGGGGGCTGCTGGAAACACCATATATTTT
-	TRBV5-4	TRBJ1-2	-	CASSPGRQDSGGYTF	TGTGCCAGCAGCCCGGGAAGACAGGATTCGGGGGGCTACACCTTC
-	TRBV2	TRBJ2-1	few	CASNSVGLYNEQFF	TGTGCCAGCAATTCAGTAGGACTGTACAATGAGCAGTTCTTC
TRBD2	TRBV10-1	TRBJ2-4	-	CASSESGGLKNIQYF	TGCGCCAGCAGTGAGTCGGGGGGGTTGAAAAACATTCAGTACTTC
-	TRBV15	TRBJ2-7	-	CATSRGGGTATYEQYF	TGTGCCACCAGCAGAGGAGGCGGGACGGCTACCTACGAGCAGTACTTC
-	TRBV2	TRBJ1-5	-	CASRPDSSNQPQHF	TGTGCCAGCAGGCCCGACAGTAGCAATCAGCCCCAGCATTTT
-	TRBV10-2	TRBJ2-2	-	CASSDSRGELFF	TGCGCCAGCAGTGATAGCCGTGGGGAGCTGTTTTTT
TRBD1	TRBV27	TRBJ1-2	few	CASSERKGQANGYTF	TGTGCCAGCAGTGAAAGAAAGGGACAGGCTAATGGCTACACCTTC
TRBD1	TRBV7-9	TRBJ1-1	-	CASSWDRGEAFF	TGTGCCAGCAGCTGGGACAGGGGGGAAGCTTTCTTT
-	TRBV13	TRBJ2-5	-	CASSLLIRETQYF	TGTGCCAGCAGCTTACTGATCAGAGAGACCCAGTACTTC
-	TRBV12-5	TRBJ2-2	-	CASGLVRWSPGGTGELFF	TGTGCTAGTGGTTTGGTACGTTGGAGCCCCGGCGGGACCGGGGAGCTGTTTTTT
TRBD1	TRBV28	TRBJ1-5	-	CASRGTGGASNQPQHF	TGTGCCAGCAGGGGGACAGGGGGCGCGAGCAATCAGCCCCAGCATTTT
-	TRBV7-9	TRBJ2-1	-	CASSLVGARRRDEQFF	TGTGCCAGCAGCTTAGTTGGGGCTCGACGGAGGGATGAGCAGTTCTTC
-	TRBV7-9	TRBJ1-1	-	CASTRSRSNTEAFF	TGTGCCAGCACACGGTCCCGGAGTAACACTGAAGCTTTCTTT
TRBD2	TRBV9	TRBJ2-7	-	CASSVGAGVGYEQYF	TGTGCCAGCAGCGTAGGTGCGGGAGTGGGCTACGAGCAGTACTTC
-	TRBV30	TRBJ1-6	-	CAWSVDFQALHF	TGTGCCTGGAGTGTGGATTTTCAGGCCCTCCACTTT